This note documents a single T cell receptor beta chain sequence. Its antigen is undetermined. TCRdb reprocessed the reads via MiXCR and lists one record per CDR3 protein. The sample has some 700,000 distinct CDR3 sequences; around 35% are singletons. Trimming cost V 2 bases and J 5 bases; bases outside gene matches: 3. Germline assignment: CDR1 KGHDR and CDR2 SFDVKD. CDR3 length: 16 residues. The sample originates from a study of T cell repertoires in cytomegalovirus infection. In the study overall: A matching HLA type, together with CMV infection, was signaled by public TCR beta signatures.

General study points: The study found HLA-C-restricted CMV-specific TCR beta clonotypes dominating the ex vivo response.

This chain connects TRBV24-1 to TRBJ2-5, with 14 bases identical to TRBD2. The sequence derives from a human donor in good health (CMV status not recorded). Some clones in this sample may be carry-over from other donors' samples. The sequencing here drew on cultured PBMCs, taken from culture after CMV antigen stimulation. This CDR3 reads CATSDSGTSGGETQYF. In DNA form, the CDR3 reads TGTGCCACCAGTGATTCCGGGACTAGCGGGGGCGAGACCCAGTACTTC.